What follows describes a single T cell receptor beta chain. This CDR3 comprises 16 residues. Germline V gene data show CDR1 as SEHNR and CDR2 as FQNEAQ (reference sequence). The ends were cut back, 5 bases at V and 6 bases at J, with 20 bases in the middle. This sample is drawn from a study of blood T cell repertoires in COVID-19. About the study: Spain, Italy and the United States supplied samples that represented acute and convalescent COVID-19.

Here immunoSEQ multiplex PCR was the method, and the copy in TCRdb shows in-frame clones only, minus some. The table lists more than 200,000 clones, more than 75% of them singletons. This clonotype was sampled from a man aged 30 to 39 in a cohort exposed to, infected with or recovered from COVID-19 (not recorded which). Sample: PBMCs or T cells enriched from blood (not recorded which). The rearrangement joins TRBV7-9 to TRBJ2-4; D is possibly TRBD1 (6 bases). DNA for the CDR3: TGTGCCAGCAGCATGAGGACAGCAGACTCAGGAAACATTCAGTACTTC. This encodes CASSMRTADSGNIQYF.